The clone carrying this T cell receptor (beta chain) has a count of ten or more. This specimen comes from a study of T cells in Graves' hyperthyroidism and ophthalmopathy. CDR1 and CDR2 from the germline V gene are MNHEY and SMNVEV (reference sequence). The ends lost 2 bases at V and 7 bases at J; junction bases unmatched: 4. The CDR3 sequence is 14 residues long. Researchers amplified the TCR beta CDR3 regions from RNA transcripts. RT-PCR in the first round (using the HTBI primer set) targeted the TCR CDR3. MiXCR, run by TCRdb on the multiplex PCR reads, gives a single entry per CDR3 protein. This sample has about 580,000 distinct CDR3 sequences; about 14% occur once, and the top ten carry 5% to 7%.

The V gene is TRBV27, the J gene TRBJ2-1; 8 positions match TRBD2. The TCR was taken from a woman aged 25 to 39 with Graves' hyperthyroidism that later progressed to Graves' ophthalmopathy. Material for sequencing was blood. The CDR3 nucleotides read TGTGCCAGCAGTTTAGGGGGACTAGGAAATGAGCAGTTCTTC. It translates to CASSLGGLGNEQFF.